This T cell receptor beta chain was identified in a study of human T cells and chemical hapten exposure. Study-level information: In the approximately 26-week study, patients were dosed weekly with diphenylcyclopropenone on the scalp throughout.

V lost 9 bases to trimming and J lost 0 bases, with 18 bases between them. The germline V gene has CDR1 LNHDA and CDR2 SQIVND (reference sequence). This CDR3 comprises 16 residues. This sample's time point: patch test 2, 6 weeks after DPC sensitization. Treatment: therapeutic diphenylcyclopropenone sensitization with weekly scalp DPC. The study drew its donors from alopecia patients who were 18 to 70 years old and suitable for DPC. Individual cDNA molecules had unique molecular identifiers attached to them by the library. Each CDR3 protein is one row after TCRdb ran MiXCR on the RACE reads. Of more than 60,000 distinct CDR3 sequences listed, under 13% are singletons. The sample holds many counts of this clonotype.

This rearrangement joins TRBV19 to TRBJ1-5, with unresolved D. This sequence originates from a woman aged 45-59 years with alopecia areata. Some clones in this sample may be carry-over from other donors' samples. The sample was whole blood, taken in connection with sensitization to the hapten diphenylcyclopropenone (DPC). The CDR3 region has the DNA TGTGCCAGCACTTCCTTCGCCGGGAATAGCAATCAGCCCCAGCATTTT. This encodes CASTSFAGNSNQPQHF.